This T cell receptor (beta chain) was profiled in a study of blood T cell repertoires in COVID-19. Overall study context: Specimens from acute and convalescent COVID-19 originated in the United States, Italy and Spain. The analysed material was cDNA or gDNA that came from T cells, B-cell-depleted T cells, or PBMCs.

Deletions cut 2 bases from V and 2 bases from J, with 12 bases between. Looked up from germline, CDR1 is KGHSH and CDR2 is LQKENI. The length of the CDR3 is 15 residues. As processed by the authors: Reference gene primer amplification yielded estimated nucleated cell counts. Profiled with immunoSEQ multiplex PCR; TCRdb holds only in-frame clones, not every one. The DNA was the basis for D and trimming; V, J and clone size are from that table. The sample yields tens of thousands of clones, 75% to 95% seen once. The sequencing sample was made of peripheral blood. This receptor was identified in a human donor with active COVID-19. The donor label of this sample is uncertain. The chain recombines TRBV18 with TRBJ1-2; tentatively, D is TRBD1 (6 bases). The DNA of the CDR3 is TGTGCCAGCTCACCAGCGCCCGGGACAAACTATGGCTACACCTTC. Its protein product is CASSPAPGTNYGYTF.